This T cell receptor beta chain was observed in a study of T cells in localized non-small cell lung cancer. Study-wide points: Higher adjacent-lung clonality was associated with shorter survival. Adjacent lung was found to contain a median approximately 60 of the top 100 tumor clones.

A word on this clone: Its target is unknown.

Profiled with immunoSEQ multiplex PCR; TCRdb holds only in-frame clones, not every one. The sample has roughly 27,000 clones, approximately 92% seen once. The CDR3 spans 13 residues. Looked up from germline, CDR1 is SGHNT and CDR2 is YENEEA. Trimming shortened V by 3 bases and J by 3 bases, and 8 bases separated the two germline ends. The gene calls are TRBV11-3 and TRBJ1-1, with D unresolved. The sample was peripheral blood mononuclear cells, taken before any cancer treatment. This clonotype was sampled from a woman between 40 and 69 years old with stage III lung adenocarcinoma. CDR3 bases: TGTGCCAGCAGCTTTGGGATGGACACTGAAGCTTTCTTT. As protein: CASSFGMDTEAFF.